These 18 T cell receptor beta chains share one sample of origin, sequenced in a study of blood T cell repertoires in COVID-19 (dated by TCRdb to about 2020). Library preparation was by the immunoSEQ multiplex PCR assay. The source is immuneACCESS, and TCRdb retained only in-frame sequences with V and J called. Part of the clones is not carried over; for the studies checked, unresolved V genes explain less than half of this, and the remainder is unexplained. This sample holds about 330,000 clones; about 92% were observed only once. The top ten clones comprise about 18% of the sample. The sequenced material came from PBMCs or T cells enriched from blood (not recorded which). These receptors were obtained from a woman in her twenties or thirties who had recovered from COVID-19.

The V and J genes are TRBV7-2 and TRBJ2-3; 9 bases agree with TRBD1. The CDR3 has 15 amino acids. Germline V gene lookup returns CDR1 SGHTA and CDR2 FQGNSA. The junction had 4 bases not matched to a gene; V was cut back by 0 bases and J by 6 bases. The CDR3 reads CASSLAQGAGDTQYF. For the CDR3, the DNA is TGTGCCAGCAGCTTAGCACAGGGGGCGGGGGATACGCAGTATTTT.

In its sample, this clone was seen a few times. V gene TRBV10-3 combines with J gene TRBJ2-7, with TRBD2 identical over 9 bases. The CDR3 extends over 14 amino acids. Unmatched junction bases numbered 13, after V lost 10 bases and J lost 6 bases. Germline-derived CDR1 and CDR2 are ENHRY and SYGVKD. The DNA of the CDR3 is TGTGCCACTTCATTAGCGGGAGCCCTCGGCGAGCAGTACTTC. Translation: CATSLAGALGEQYF.

V usage is TRBV2 and J usage is TRBJ2-1, with TRBD2 matching over 8 bases. Germline V gives CDR1 SNHLY, CDR2 FYNNEI. The CDR3 contains 14 residues. V lost 1 base, J lost 9 bases, and 5 bases stayed unmatched. CDR3 region: CASSEGLAFREQFF. The CDR3 DNA reads TGTGCCAGCAGTGAAGGACTAGCGTTTCGTGAGCAGTTCTTC.

The J gene is TRBJ2-4, the V gene TRBV7-2; TRBD1 agrees at 12 bases. This CDR3 contains 15 residues. Germline loops: CDR1 SGHTA, CDR2 FQGNSA. The junction had 4 bases not matched to a gene; V was cut back by 5 bases and J by 5 bases. Written as DNA, the CDR3 is TGTGCCAGCAGCCGGGACAGGGGGCGCGAAAACATTCAGTACTTC. It yields the protein CASSRDRGRENIQYF.

V and J are TRBV30 and TRBJ2-6; D might be TRBD2 (6 bases). The ends were cut back, 3 bases at V and 0 bases at J, with 6 bases in the middle. The CDR3 is made up of 14 amino acids. Germline V lookup: CDR1 GTSNPN, CDR2 SVGIG (reference sequence). CDR3 region: CAWRGGSGANVLTF. The CDR3 nucleotides read TGTGCCTGGAGGGGGGGCTCTGGGGCCAACGTCCTGACTTTC.

V and J are TRBV14 and TRBJ1-2; D unresolved. CDR1 and CDR2 (germline): SGHDN, FVKESK. This CDR3 is 14 amino acids long. Deletions cut 0 bases from V and 7 bases from J, with 12 bases between. The CDR3, as DNA: TGTGCCAGCAGCCAAGAAAGAGGGATCGGTGGCTACACCTTC. Translated, it gives CASSQERGIGGYTF.

This sequence joins TRBV30 and TRBJ2-1; possible D gene TRBD2, 6 bases. The V end was cut by 5 bases, the J end by 6 bases, with 20 bases between. Germline CDR1 and CDR2: GTSNPN and SVGIG (reference sequence). This CDR3 has 15 residues. CDR3 nucleotides: TGTGCCTGGGAACGATGGGGGGAGGTAGCCAATGAGCAGTTCTTC. Residues: CAWERWGEVANEQFF.

The chain recombines TRBV11-1 with TRBJ2-7, with D possibly TRBD1 on 5 matching bases. Germline CDR1 reads SGHAT; CDR2 reads FQDESV (reference sequence). The V end was cut by 5 bases, the J end by 3 bases, with 17 bases between. This CDR3 is built from 15 residues. Written as DNA, the CDR3 is TGTGCCAGCAGCAGTGACAGTATAAGGAACTACGAGCAGTACTTC. Protein product: CASSSDSIRNYEQYF.

J is TRBJ2-7 and V is TRBV20-1; D is unresolved. Germline V gene data show CDR1 as DFQATT and CDR2 as SNEGSKA (reference sequence). CDR3 length: 11 residues. The ends were cut back, 3 bases at V and 5 bases at J, with 8 bases in the middle. The CDR3 spells CSASSGHEQYF. As DNA, the CDR3 is TGCAGTGCTAGCAGTGGCCACGAGCAGTACTTC.

This clone was seen more than once but under ten times. V usage is TRBV6-2 or TRBV6-3 and J usage is TRBJ2-2, with 7 bases identical to TRBD2. Germline CDR1 MNHEY, CDR2 SVGEGT. CDR3 length equals 13 residues. The V segment lost 5 bases and the J segment 6 bases; nucleotides outside the gene matches: 3. For the CDR3, the DNA is TGTGCCAGCAGTCGCCGGGGGGCCGGGGAGCTGTTTTTT. Protein sequence: CASSRRGAGELFF.

The gene calls are TRBV7-8 and TRBJ2-3, with D perhaps TRBD2 (6 bases). Trimming left V 3 bases short and J 5 bases short, with 12 bases between. The CDR3 length is 14 residues. Per germline, CDR1 SGHVS and CDR2 FQNEAQ. The CDR3 DNA reads as TGTGCCAGCAGCTTGCTGATGGGGGGAGATACGCAGTATTTT. Translating it yields CASSLLMGGDTQYF.

The gene calls are TRBV4-1 and TRBJ1-1; TRBD1 matches 8 bases. The CDR3 length is 16 residues. In germline, CDR1 is MGHRA, CDR2 YSYEKL. V shed 4 bases, J shed 1 base, and the junction held 8 bases outside the gene matches. The CDR3 nucleotides read TGCGCCAGCAGCCGAGAACCAGGGGGCCGGAACACTGAAGCTTTCTTT. Translated: CASSREPGGRNTEAFF.

The rearrangement joins TRBV12-3 or TRBV12-4 to TRBJ1-2, with D perhaps TRBD1 (6 bases). V lost 6 bases and J 1 base, leaving 9 bases between the germline ends. This CDR3 spans 13 amino acids. The CDR3, as DNA: TGTGCCAGCAGGAAAGGGGGTAACTATGGCTACACCTTC. The encoded protein is CASRKGGNYGYTF.

The V gene is TRBV5-1, the J gene TRBJ2-1; D call uncertain. CDR3 size: 13 residues. Germline V gene data show CDR1 as SGHRS and CDR2 as YFSETQ. The V and J ends lost 7 bases and 7 bases respectively, with 15 bases between them. The CDR3 DNA sequence: TGCGCCAGCGGTGGCGGAGTTTGGAATGAGCAGTTCTTC. Residues: CASGGGVWNEQFF.

CDR3: CASSSYRGEETQYF. CDR3 DNA sequence: TGTGCCAGCAGCTCCTACAGGGGTGAAGAGACCCAGTACTTC. The chain has TRBV11-3 and TRBJ2-5, with 7 bases identical to TRBD1. Germline V gene lookup returns CDR1 SGHNT and CDR2 YENEEA. V lost 4 bases to trimming and J lost 3 bases; unmatched junction nucleotides: 5. The CDR3 extends over 14 amino acids.

The V call is TRBV28, the J call TRBJ1-2; D gene unclear. Germline V gene lookup returns CDR1 MDHEN and CDR2 SYDVKM. V lost 7 bases to trimming and J lost 8 bases, with 26 bases between them. The CDR3 is 16 residues long. The CDR3 reads CASNVAPKRGSHGYTF. Written as DNA, the CDR3 is TGTGCCAGCAACGTGGCCCCCAAGCGGGGTTCTCACGGCTACACCTTC.

V gene TRBV7-2 combines with J gene TRBJ1-2; D gene uncertain. Per germline, CDR1 SGHTA and CDR2 FQGNSA. V was clipped by 5 bases and J by 1 base, with 23 bases between them. The length of the CDR3 is 18 residues. CDR3 sequence reads: CASSVGPDPEIYNYGYTF. The CDR3 coding sequence is TGTGCCAGCAGCGTAGGCCCCGATCCCGAGATTTATAACTATGGCTACACCTTC.

The chain couples TRBV28 to TRBJ1-2; 10 bases align to TRBD1. After removal of 8 bases from V and 6 bases from J, the junction contained 3 bases not matched to a gene. In germline, CDR1 is MDHEN, CDR2 SYDVKM. The CDR3 is 12 residues long. As DNA, the CDR3 is TGTGCCAGCCGGACAGGGGGAAATGGCTACACCTTC. Translating it yields CASRTGGNGYTF.